This T cell receptor beta chain was sequenced during a study of response to subunit inactivated influenza vaccine. This CDR3 has 12 amino acids. Germline CDR1 is DFQATT and CDR2 is SNEGSKA (reference sequence). The J segment lost 3 bases and the V segment lost 6 bases, leaving 5 bases of the junction unmatched. Study results and caveats: After each seasonal influenza vaccination, few new T cells are recruited, the authors suggested.

Each CDR3 protein gets one entry after TCRdb re-called the RT-PCR reads with MiXCR. The sample records around 480,000 distinct CDR3 sequences, about 15% being singletons. This clonotype was observed a single time. Its matching antigen is unknown. This receptor was identified in a man aged 45-69 years who received an inactivated influenza vaccine. The rearrangement links TRBV20-1 to TRBJ2-7; 7 bases fit TRBD1. Sample: CD4+ T cells sorted from PBMCs, taken less than 30 months after vaccination. The CDR3 DNA follows: TGCAGTGCGAGGACAGGATTCTACGAGCAGTACTTC. It yields the protein CSARTGFYEQYF.